A single sample is the source of the 31 T cell receptor beta chains below, sequenced in a study of blood T cell repertoires in COVID-19. Using immunoSEQ multiplex PCR, the repertoire was profiled, and TCRdb retains in-frame clones only, with some absent. The table shows under 200,000 clones, with roughly 90% occurring only once. Sample: PBMCs or T cells enriched from blood (not recorded which). The receptors here all came from a woman aged 18-29 years who had recovered from COVID-19.

The rearrangement uses TRBV28 and TRBJ2-2; 7 nucleotides line up with TRBD1. The CDR3 extends over 17 amino acids. Trimming removed 6 bases from V and 0 bases from J; junction bases left unmatched: 10. Germline V gives CDR1 MDHEN, CDR2 SYDVKM. The CDR3 spells CASSGWTGYANTGELFF. The CDR3 nucleotides read TGTGCCAGCAGCGGCTGGACAGGTTACGCGAACACCGGGGAGCTGTTTTTT.

The genes are TRBV13 and TRBJ1-3; D remains ambiguous. The CDR3 runs to 13 residues. Germline V lookup: CDR1 PRHDT, CDR2 FYEKMQ (reference sequence). Trimming removed 4 bases from V and 0 bases from J, with 4 bases in between. As DNA, the CDR3 is TGTGCCAGCAGCTCCCTCTCTGGAAACACCATATATTTT. Translation gives CASSSLSGNTIYF. Complete variable domain (other parts from reference TRBV13 and TRBJ1-3): AAGVIQSPRHLIKEKRETATLKCYPIPRHDTVYWYQQGPGQDPQFLISFYEKMQSDKGSIPDRFSAQQFSDYHSELNMSSLELGDSALYFCASSSLSGNTIYFGEGSWLTVV.

This clone was seen once. V is TRBV4-1 and J is TRBJ1-6, with D tentatively TRBD1 (5 bases). Germline CDR1 is MGHRA and CDR2 is YSYEKL. This CDR3 spans 15 amino acids. Trimming shortened V by 5 bases and J by 3 bases, and 11 bases separated the two germline ends. This CDR3 is CASSIWGDYNSPLHF. DNA of the CDR3: TGCGCCAGCAGCATATGGGGGGACTATAATTCACCCCTCCACTTT.

This clone has a count of ten or more. The gene calls are TRBV5-1 and TRBJ1-1, with no clear D. Trimming stripped 0 bases from V and 0 bases from J, with 9 bases between. Germline V lookup: CDR1 SGHRS, CDR2 YFSETQ. The CDR3 loop spans 15 amino acids. DNA for the CDR3: TGCGCCAGCAGCTTGGACAGTCTCATGAACACTGAAGCTTTCTTT. This encodes CASSLDSLMNTEAFF.

The V gene is TRBV30, the J gene TRBJ1-2, with D unresolved. With 4 bases removed from V and 8 bases from J, the gap between germline ends came to 14 bases. Germline CDR1 GTSNPN, CDR2 SVGIG (reference sequence). The CDR3 totals 12 residues. The CDR3 sequence: CAWNELTRGYTF. The CDR3 DNA reads TGTGCCTGGAATGAGTTAACGCGCGGCTACACCTTC.

The CDR3 reads CASSYEAGPSTDTQYF. In nucleotides, the CDR3 is TGTGCCAGCAGTTACGAGGCGGGGCCAAGCACAGATACGCAGTATTTT. The gene calls are TRBV6-2 or TRBV6-3 and TRBJ2-3, with a possible D match to TRBD2 (6 bases). V dropped 2 bases and J dropped 0 bases, with 12 bases sitting between them. Germline CDR1 reads MNHEY; CDR2 reads SVGEGT. The CDR3 is 16 amino acids.

V gene TRBV28 combines with J gene TRBJ2-7, with 8 bases lining up with TRBD1. The CDR3 totals 15 residues. Germline CDR1 reads MDHEN; CDR2 reads SYDVKM. Trimming removed 3 bases from V and 5 bases from J; junction bases left unmatched: 9. CDR3 in DNA: TGTGCCAGCAGTTTCCGTTCAGGGGGCCCCCACGAGCAGTACTTC. This gives the protein CASSFRSGGPHEQYF.

This chain connects TRBV10-3 to TRBJ2-3, with D perhaps TRBD2 (6 bases). Germline values: CDR1 ENHRY, CDR2 SYGVKD. Trimming took off 7 bases at V and 0 bases at J, with 17 bases between the two ends. The CDR3 is 16 amino acids. CDR3 sequence reads: CAITRGAGMSTDTQYF. CDR3 DNA: TGTGCCATCACAAGAGGGGCGGGGATGAGCACAGATACGCAGTATTTT.

The V call is TRBV5-8, the J call TRBJ2-4; the D is unclear. The germline gives CDR1 SGHTS, CDR2 YDEGEE. The CDR3 runs 12 residues. V was trimmed by 1 base and J by 11 bases, leaving 10 bases between them. CDR3 protein: CASSLSQILQYF. The CDR3 nucleotides read TGTGCCAGCAGCTTGTCACAGATACTTCAGTACTTC.

V usage is TRBV7-8 and J usage is TRBJ1-2; 7 bases agree with TRBD1. The J segment lost 3 bases and the V segment lost 4 bases, leaving 8 bases of the junction unmatched. The CDR3 has 15 residues. Germline lookup yields CDR1 SGHVS and CDR2 FQNEAQ. CDR3: CASSSDREVDYGYTF. The DNA for the CDR3 is TGTGCCAGCAGCTCCGACAGGGAGGTCGACTATGGCTACACCTTC.

The gene calls are TRBV24-1 and TRBJ1-5; no reliable D call. V was pared by 4 bases and J by 2 bases, with 11 bases between. In germline, CDR1 is KGHDR, CDR2 SFDVKD. This CDR3 has 15 residues. CDR3 in amino acids: CATSETAAGNQPQHF. CDR3 DNA: TGTGCCACCAGTGAAACAGCGGCGGGCAATCAGCCCCAGCATTTT.

The V and J genes are TRBV9 and TRBJ2-1, with 7 bases lining up with TRBD1. This CDR3 has 15 residues. Germline CDR1 is SGDLS and CDR2 is YYNGEE. Trimming at V came to 3 bases and at J to 3 bases, leaving 6 bases not matched to a gene. DNA for the CDR3: TGTGCCAGCAGCGCGTTACAGGGGTTCTACAATGAGCAGTTCTTC. Its protein product is CASSALQGFYNEQFF.

This clone was recorded a few times. The chain employs TRBV7-9 and TRBJ2-2, with 7 bases lining up with TRBD1. Unmatched junction bases numbered 10, after V lost 5 bases and J lost 4 bases. CDR3 length: 16 amino acids. From germline, CDR1 is SEHNR and CDR2 FQNEAQ (reference sequence). The CDR3 sequence: CASSKQGSVSTGELFF. Here the CDR3 DNA reads TGTGCCAGCAGCAAACAGGGGAGTGTTAGCACCGGGGAGCTGTTTTTT.

The J gene is TRBJ2-1, the V gene TRBV19; TRBD1 is a possible D gene (5 bases). The V end lost 0 bases, the J end lost 2 bases, and 8 bases lay between the germline ends. This CDR3 is built from 15 residues. Germline V CDR1 and CDR2: LNHDA, SQIVND (reference sequence). CDR3 bases: TGTGCCAGTAGTATAGAGGGGCGCCCCTACAATGAGCAGTTCTTC. Translated, it gives CASSIEGRPYNEQFF.

This chain joins TRBV7-2 and TRBJ2-1; D ambiguous. CDR1 is SGHTA, CDR2 FQGNSA, per germline. V was trimmed by 4 bases and J by 3 bases, leaving 10 bases between them. The CDR3 runs to 14 residues. The CDR3 DNA is TGTGCCAGCAGCTCCCCTGGGCACTACAATGAGCAGTTCTTC. It specifies CASSSPGHYNEQFF.

The CDR3 spells CATAPGQGPIYEQYF. For the CDR3, the DNA is TGTGCCACCGCGCCGGGACAGGGACCCATCTACGAGCAGTACTTC. V and J are TRBV6-5 and TRBJ2-7, with TRBD1 identical over 9 bases. V trimming: 10 bases; J trimming: 3 bases; junction bases outside the gene matches: 13. This CDR3 has 15 amino acids. Germline CDR1 is MNHEY and CDR2 is SVGAGI.

This clone was seen repeatedly, ten times or more. The gene calls are TRBV19 and TRBJ2-6; D perhaps matches TRBD1 (6 bases). This CDR3 region has 14 residues. With 7 bases removed from V and 2 bases from J, the gap between germline ends came to 9 bases. Germline V gene data show CDR1 as LNHDA and CDR2 as SQIVND (reference sequence). Written as DNA, the CDR3 is TGTGCCAGTAAAGGGGGTCCTGGGGCCAACGTCCTGACTTTC. Protein sequence: CASKGGPGANVLTF.

This chain connects TRBV12-3 or TRBV12-4 to TRBJ1-4; D gene unclear. CDR3 length: 11 residues. V lost 6 bases, J lost 8 bases, and 7 bases lay in between. The CDR3 loop is CASSSLEKLFF. In DNA, the CDR3 is TGTGCCAGCAGCTCCTTGGAAAAACTGTTTTTT.

The V gene is TRBV27, the J gene TRBJ1-2; tentative D call: TRBD1 (5 bases). Between the trimmed V and J ends, which lost 3 bases and 4 bases, there was a span of 12 bases. Germline V gene lookup returns CDR1 MNHEY and CDR2 SMNVEV (reference sequence). This CDR3 is 14 amino acids long. The CDR3: CASSFDREVYGYTF. The CDR3, as DNA: TGTGCCAGCAGTTTCGACAGAGAAGTCTATGGCTACACCTTC.

The chain links TRBV28 to TRBJ1-2; D might be TRBD1 (6 bases). Per the germline V gene, CDR1 is MDHEN and CDR2 is SYDVKM. CDR3 length equals 14 residues. Trimming shortened V by 5 bases and J by 6 bases, and 16 bases separated the two germline ends. CDR3 sequence (DNA): TGTGCCAGCAGTCTGGGGAGTGGGGGCAATGGCTACACCTTC. It yields the protein CASSLGSGGNGYTF.

V gene TRBV30 combines with J gene TRBJ1-3; the D gene is possibly TRBD1 (5 bases). Germline assignment: CDR1 GTSNPN and CDR2 SVGIG (reference sequence). V gave up 3 bases and J gave up 0 bases, with 9 bases separating them. This CDR3 has 14 residues. Here the CDR3 DNA reads TGTGCCTGGAGGCCCCAGGGCTCTGGAAACACCATATATTTT. Translation gives CAWRPQGSGNTIYF.

The chain recombines TRBV6-1 with TRBJ1-1, with 8 bases aligning to TRBD1. This CDR3 is 15 amino acids long. Germline V CDR1 and CDR2: MNHNS, SASEGT. With 3 bases clipped from V and 7 bases from J, the junction kept 10 bases outside the gene matches. The CDR3 reads CASSDGKQGADEAFF. In nucleotides, the CDR3 is TGTGCCAGCAGTGATGGGAAGCAGGGGGCCGATGAAGCTTTCTTT.

V gene TRBV6-4 combines with J gene TRBJ2-1, with TRBD2 identical over 15 bases. This CDR3 contains 16 residues. Germline-derived CDR1 and CDR2 are MRHNA and SNTAGT. V shed 0 bases and J 7 bases; nucleotides not matched to a gene: 1. CDR3 sequence reads: CASSDSGTSGGNEQFF. The CDR3 nucleotides are TGTGCCAGCAGTGACTCCGGGACTAGCGGGGGGAATGAGCAGTTCTTC.

CDR3 nucleotide sequence: TGTGCCAGCAGCCAAAGGGGTGCACTAAACTATGGCTACACCTTC. Translation gives CASSQRGALNYGYTF. V gene TRBV3-1 (or the pseudogene TRBV3-2) combines with J gene TRBJ1-2; possible D gene TRBD1, 5 bases. V dropped 2 bases and J dropped 2 bases, with 12 bases sitting between them. The CDR3 is 15 amino acids. The germline CDR1 and CDR2 sequences are LGHDT and YNNKEL (reference sequence).

The chain is built from TRBV2 and TRBJ1-2; tentative D call: TRBD1 (6 bases). Germline V gene data show CDR1 as SNHLY and CDR2 as FYNNEI. V was pared by 7 bases and J by 6 bases, with 21 bases between. The CDR3 covers 15 residues. CDR3 sequence reads: CASTPTQGTAHGYTF. Here the CDR3 DNA reads TGTGCCAGCACCCCTACACAGGGCACAGCACATGGCTACACCTTC.

The chain links TRBV2 to TRBJ2-2, with TRBD1 matching over 9 bases. The length of the CDR3 is 15 residues. Trimming at V came to 3 bases and at J to 7 bases, leaving 6 bases not matched to a gene. Per the germline V gene, CDR1 is SNHLY and CDR2 is FYNNEI. The CDR3 protein is CASSETGGFFGELFF. The DNA of the CDR3 is TGTGCCAGCAGTGAGACAGGGGGGTTTTTCGGGGAGCTGTTTTTT.

This chain connects TRBV7-9 to TRBJ1-3; D is undetermined. The V end lost 1 base, the J end lost 0 bases, and 7 bases lay between the germline ends. The germline CDR1 and CDR2 sequences are SEHNR and FQNEAQ (reference sequence). The length of the CDR3 is 15 residues. The CDR3, as DNA: TGTGCCAGCAGCTTAGTGGGCAGCTCTGGAAACACCATATATTTT. Translating gives CASSLVGSSGNTIYF.

The gene calls are TRBV15 and TRBJ2-7; D is perhaps TRBD1 (5 bases). Germline lookup yields CDR1 LNHNV and CDR2 YYDKDF (reference sequence). Trimming shortened V by 0 bases and J by 3 bases, and 9 bases separated the two germline ends. CDR3 length equals 14 residues. The CDR3 nucleotides are TGTGCCACCAGCAGAGAGAAAGGGGACTACGAGCAGTACTTC. Amino acid sequence: CATSREKGDYEQYF.

V and J are TRBV7-9 and TRBJ2-3, with a tentative D call TRBD2 (6 bases). Trimming stripped 2 bases from V and 4 bases from J, with 13 bases between. The CDR3 is 15 amino acids. The germline CDR1 and CDR2 sequences are SEHNR and FQNEAQ (reference sequence). The CDR3: CASSLPGVRPDTQYF. For the CDR3, the DNA is TGTGCCAGCAGCTTACCGGGGGTTCGCCCAGATACGCAGTATTTT.

The chain employs TRBV5-1 and TRBJ2-5; 7 bases align to TRBD1. J lost 3 bases, V lost 4 bases, and 6 bases had no gene match. The CDR3 runs 14 residues. Germline CDR1 SGHRS, CDR2 YFSETQ. The CDR3 reads CASSRLDREETQYF. DNA for the CDR3: TGCGCCAGCAGCAGATTAGACAGGGAAGAGACCCAGTACTTC.

This clone was detected once. This sequence joins TRBV5-6 and TRBJ1-1; a weak D match, TRBD1 (5 bases). Germline V gene lookup returns CDR1 SGHDT and CDR2 YYEEEE. Trimming stripped 3 bases from V and 5 bases from J, with 11 bases between. The CDR3 is made up of 13 amino acids. Written as DNA, the CDR3 is TGTGCCAGCAGCTCTCGGGGGTGGACTGAAGCTTTCTTT. It encodes CASSSRGWTEAFF.